This T cell receptor (beta chain) was recovered during a study of blood T cell repertoires in COVID-19. The overall study: Sites in the United States, Italy and Spain provided acute and convalescent COVID-19 samples. Nucleic acid was either cDNA or gDNA, and it came from T cells, B-cell-depleted T cells, or PBMCs.

Authors' analysis steps: From reference gene primer amplification, estimates of nucleated cell counts were derived. Using immunoSEQ multiplex PCR, the repertoire was profiled, and TCRdb retains in-frame clones only, with some absent. The V and J calls and clone size are taken from that table; D and trimming were inferred from the DNA. The profile shows 70,000 to 95,000 clones, about 88% of them singletons. This TCR came from a woman older than 75 with active COVID-19. The sequenced sample consisted of peripheral blood.

CDR3 DNA sequence: TGTGCCAGCAGCCGACCGTTAGGGACACTTAACAATGAGCAGTTCTTC. Translating gives CASSRPLGTLNNEQFF. The genes are TRBV28 and TRBJ2-1, with a tentative D call TRBD1 (6 bases). Trimming cost V 6 bases and J 5 bases, with 20 bases left between them. The CDR3 spans 16 residues. CDR1 MDHEN and CDR2 SYDVKM come from the germline V gene.